This T cell receptor beta chain comes out of a study of T cells in Graves' hyperthyroidism and ophthalmopathy. RNA transcripts served as the template for amplifying TCR beta CDR3 regions. HTBI primers drove first-round RT-PCR of the TCR CDR3. MiXCR was run by TCRdb on the multiplex PCR reads, yielding one entry per CDR3 protein. The repertoire consists of about 680,000 distinct CDR3 sequences, with around a third occurring once and the leading ten covering around 31%. Trimming shortened V by 6 bases and J by 0 bases, and 21 bases separated the two germline ends. This CDR3 is built from 18 residues. Per the germline V gene, CDR1 is SGHVS and CDR2 is FQNEAQ. Findings and limits, study-wide: The model forecast ophthalmopathy, anticipating it by a median around 6.5 months before onset.

This clonotype was counted a few times. Its antigen remains unknown. The chain employs TRBV7-8 and TRBJ1-5; D gene ambiguous. The sample comprised blood. The origin of this receptor is a woman aged 40-49 years with Graves' hyperthyroidism. CDR3 protein: CASSYSGISSISNQPQHF. The CDR3 DNA sequence: TGTGCCAGCAGTTACTCCGGCATCTCCTCTATTAGCAATCAGCCCCAGCATTTT.